A selection of T cell receptor beta chains follows, all from one sample in a study of ipilimumab plus nivolumab after autologous stem cell transplantation. Libraries were prepared by immunoSEQ multiplex PCR; TCRdb keeps only in-frame clonotypes and omits some of them. The data show fewer than 95,000 clones, with about 83% seen just once and approximately 2.2% held by the top ten. The material was PBMCs, obtained in a trial of ipilimumab plus nivolumab as post-transplant consolidation. These receptors came from a male donor with diffuse large B-cell lymphoma. Both conserved end residues are part of each CDR3. The D gene is left open where the match is weak. Clone sizes are given selectively: once, few, many, or a class where the clone is expanded.

clone size,J gene,D gene,V gene,CDR3 protein,CDR3 DNA
NA,TRBJ2-1,NA,TRBV6-6,CASSAGRITYNEQFF,TGTGCCAGCAGCGCCGGACGGATTACTTACAATGAGCAGTTCTTC
NA,TRBJ2-2,NA,TRBV9,CASSVEGTYTGELFF,TGTGCCAGCAGCGTAGAAGGGACCTACACCGGGGAGCTGTTTTTT
NA,TRBJ2-4,NA,TRBV19,CASSMGTLAFLAKNIQYF,TGTGCCAGTAGTATGGGGACTTTAGCCTTCCTAGCCAAAAACATTCAGTACTTC
NA,TRBJ1-2,NA,TRBV12-5,CASGFGGLYGYTF,TGTGCTAGTGGTTTCGGGGGGCTTTATGGCTACACCTTC
NA,TRBJ1-1,TRBD1,TRBV18,CASSPGQGNTEAFF,TGTGCCAGCTCACCCGGACAGGGGAACACTGAAGCTTTCTTT
NA,TRBJ2-7,NA,TRBV7-8,CASSSQNYEQYF,TGTGCCAGCAGCTCCCAAAACTACGAGCAGTACTTC
NA,TRBJ1-2,TRBD1,TRBV6-1,CACGTVQTNYGYTF,TGTGCCTGCGGGACAGTACAAACTAACTATGGCTACACCTTC
NA,TRBJ2-1,NA,TRBV4-2,CASSRNEMRGDEQFF,TGTGCCAGCAGCCGAAATGAGATGAGGGGGGATGAGCAGTTCTTC
once,TRBJ2-1,NA,TRBV14,CASSPFRNEQFF,TGTGCCAGCAGCCCCTTTCGAAATGAGCAGTTCTTC
NA,TRBJ1-4,NA,TRBV11-2,CASSPGPPGEKLFF,TGTGCCAGCAGCCCGGGACCGCCGGGTGAAAAACTGTTTTTT
once,TRBJ2-5,NA,TRBV18,CASSRDIQETQYF,TGTGCCAGCTCACGGGACATCCAAGAGACCCAGTACTTC
NA,TRBJ1-1,NA,TRBV7-2,CASRGGGLVNTEAFF,TGTGCCAGCAGGGGAGGGGGGCTAGTGAACACTGAAGCTTTCTTT
NA,TRBJ2-1,TRBD2,TRBV7-2,CASSFLAGGNNEQFF,TGTGCCAGCAGCTTCCTAGCGGGGGGGAATAATGAGCAGTTCTTC
NA,TRBJ2-3,NA,TRBV29-1,CSVVYPGTDTQYF,TGCAGCGTTGTGTATCCGGGCACAGATACGCAGTATTTT
NA,TRBJ2-6,NA,TRBV5-4,CASRRDFRSGANVLTF,TGTGCCAGCAGGCGGGACTTCCGATCTGGGGCCAACGTCCTGACTTTC
NA,TRBJ2-1,TRBD2,TRBV18,CASSRRTSGDPTNEQFF,TGTGCCAGCTCACGCAGGACTAGCGGGGACCCTACTAATGAGCAGTTCTTC
NA,TRBJ1-6,NA,TRBV19,CASTPRRTDSPLHF,TGTGCCAGTACCCCACGGAGGACGGATTCACCCCTCCACTTT
NA,TRBJ2-3,TRBD1,TRBV2,CASSRNRGADTQYF,TGTGCCAGCAGCAGGAACAGGGGGGCAGATACGCAGTATTTT
NA,TRBJ2-5,NA,TRBV7-2,CASSPGRNQETQYF,TGTGCCAGCAGTCCCGGACGGAACCAAGAGACCCAGTACTTC
once,TRBJ1-2,NA,TRBV19,CASSERHSGYGYTF,TGTGCCAGTAGTGAACGACACTCCGGCTATGGCTACACCTTC
NA,TRBJ1-1,NA,TRBV11-1,CASSLGRVSKAFF,TGTGCCAGCAGCTTAGGGCGGGTTTCGAAAGCTTTCTTT
once,TRBJ2-6,TRBD1,TRBV27,CASRDRSSGANVLTF,TGTGCCAGCAGGGACAGGAGCTCTGGGGCCAACGTCCTGACTTTC
once,TRBJ1-1,TRBD1,TRBV10-2,CASSRTGVDTEAFF,TGCGCCAGCAGTCGGACAGGGGTGGACACTGAAGCTTTCTTT
NA,TRBJ2-7,NA,TRBV30,CAWSGNHEQYF,TGTGCCTGGAGCGGGAACCACGAGCAGTACTTC
once,TRBJ1-6,TRBD1,TRBV28,CASTLGGTGLNSPLHF,TGTGCCAGCACCCTAGGGGGGACAGGGCTTAATTCACCCCTCCACTTT
NA,TRBJ1-1,TRBD1,TRBV30,CAWTVLTGAYMNTEAFF,TGTGCCTGGACGGTCTTGACAGGGGCTTATATGAACACCGAAGCTTTCTTT
NA,TRBJ2-2,TRBD1,TRBV18,CASSPYSDRGLGELFF,TGTGCCAGCTCACCTTACTCCGACAGGGGCCTCGGGGAGCTGTTTTTT
NA,TRBJ1-1,NA,TRBV19,CASSIEKGTEAFF,TGTGCCAGTAGTATAGAAAAGGGGACTGAAGCTTTCTTT
NA,TRBJ1-6,TRBD1,TRBV5-3,CAGRDRRNSPLHF,TGTGCCGGCCGGGACAGGAGGAATTCACCCCTCCACTTT
NA,TRBJ2-3,TRBD2,TRBV7-8,CASSRTRRGAGSDTQYF,TGTGCCAGCAGCCGTACTCGGCGGGGGGCCGGCTCTGATACGCAGTATTTT
NA,TRBJ1-1,TRBD1,TRBV6-1,CASTMTGSSEAFF,TGTGCCAGCACTATGACAGGGTCATCTGAAGCTTTCTTT
NA,TRBJ1-1,NA,TRBV7-9,CASASRRMNTEAFF,TGTGCCAGCGCATCCCGCCGGATGAACACTGAAGCTTTCTTT
once,TRBJ1-1,NA,TRBV19,CASSIMRGTEAFF,TGTGCCAGTAGTATAATGAGGGGCACTGAAGCTTTCTTT
NA,TRBJ2-3,TRBD1,TRBV9,CASSPGTGNTDTQYF,TGTGCCAGCAGCCCGGGGACAGGGAACACAGATACGCAGTATTTT
NA,TRBJ1-5,NA,TRBV19,CASHLGGGFVNQPQHF,TGTGCCAGCCACCTCGGGGGGGGTTTTGTCAATCAGCCCCAGCATTTT
NA,TRBJ2-7,NA,TRBV18,CASSPMDEQYF,TGTGCCAGCTCACCGATGGACGAGCAGTACTTC
NA,TRBJ2-3,NA,TRBV4-1,CASSQGVGSGTDTQYF,TGCGCCAGCAGCCAAGGGGTTGGGAGCGGCACAGATACGCAGTATTTT
NA,TRBJ1-4,NA,TRBV20-1,CSASGEKLFF,TGCAGTGCTAGTGGCGAAAAACTGTTTTTT
once,TRBJ1-2,NA,TRBV4-1,CASRPALSRNYGYTF,TGCGCCAGCAGACCCGCCCTAAGCAGGAACTATGGCTACACCTTC
NA,TRBJ2-1,NA,TRBV5-1,CASSSEGGLAFYNEQFF,TGCGCCAGCAGCTCCGAGGGGGGGCTAGCATTTTACAATGAGCAGTTCTTC
few,TRBJ2-2,NA,TRBV19,CASSFGNNRAGGELFF,TGTGCCAGTAGTTTTGGGAACAACAGGGCTGGCGGGGAGCTGTTTTTT
NA,TRBJ2-7,TRBD2,TRBV2,CASRPLFGGSSYEQYF,TGTGCCAGCAGACCCTTATTCGGGGGGTCCTCCTACGAGCAGTACTTC
NA,TRBJ2-3,TRBD2,TRBV2,CASSSLAGGLPYTDTQYF,TGTGCCAGCAGCTCACTAGCGGGGGGGCTGCCGTACACAGATACGCAGTATTTT
NA,TRBJ1-2,TRBD1,TRBV7-2,CASSLVQGANGYTF,TGTGCCAGCAGCTTAGTGCAGGGGGCGAATGGCTACACCTTC
NA,TRBJ2-1,TRBD2,TRBV7-3,CASSLLGLVGDNEQFF,TGTGCCAGCAGCTTACTGGGACTAGTGGGGGACAATGAGCAGTTCTTC
NA,TRBJ2-3,NA,TRBV10-2,CASGLVPTSGTLPDTQYF,TGCGCCAGCGGACTCGTCCCCACATCCGGGACCCTACCAGATACGCAGTATTTT
NA,TRBJ2-2,TRBD2,TRBV19,CASRKGTSGGQDTGELFF,TGTGCCAGTAGGAAGGGGACTAGCGGGGGCCAAGACACCGGGGAGCTGTTTTTT
NA,TRBJ2-7,NA,TRBV7-2,CASSFSRYEQYF,TGTGCCAGCAGTTTTAGCCGGTACGAGCAGTACTTC